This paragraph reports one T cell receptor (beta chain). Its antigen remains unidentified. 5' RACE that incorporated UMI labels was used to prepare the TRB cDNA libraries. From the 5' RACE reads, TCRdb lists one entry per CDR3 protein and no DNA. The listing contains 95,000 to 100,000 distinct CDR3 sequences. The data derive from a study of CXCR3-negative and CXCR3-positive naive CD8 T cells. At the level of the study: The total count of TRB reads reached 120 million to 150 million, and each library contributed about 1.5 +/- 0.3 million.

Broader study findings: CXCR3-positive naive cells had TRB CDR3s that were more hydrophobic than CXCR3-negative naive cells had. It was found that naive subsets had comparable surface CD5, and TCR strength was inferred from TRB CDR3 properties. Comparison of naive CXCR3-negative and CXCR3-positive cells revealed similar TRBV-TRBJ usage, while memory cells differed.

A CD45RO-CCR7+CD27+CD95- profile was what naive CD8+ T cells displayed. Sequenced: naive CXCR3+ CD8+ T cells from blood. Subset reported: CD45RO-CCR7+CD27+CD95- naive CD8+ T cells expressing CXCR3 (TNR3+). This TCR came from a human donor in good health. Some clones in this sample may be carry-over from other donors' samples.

CDR3 sequence reads: CASSPMGSSGGGYEQYF. The chain combines TRBV7-2 with TRBJ2-7; TCRdb gives TRBD2 as the D gene, but with no DNA this cannot be confirmed. This CDR3 has 17 amino acids. The germline gives CDR1 SGHTA, CDR2 FQGNSA.